These T cell receptor beta chains were read from a single sample in a study of early T cells in non-severe SARS-CoV-2 infection. In TCRdb, the 5' RACE reads were re-called with MiXCR into one record per CDR3 protein. The sample contains about 80,000 distinct CDR3 sequences, 9% to 10% of which appear only once. The sequenced material came from whole blood. The receptors were gathered from an adult who was a healthcare worker with PCR-confirmed SARS-CoV-2 infection or an uninfected control (not recorded which). Both conserved end residues are part of each CDR3. D genes are given only for firm matches. For some rows the clone size is stated as once, few or many, or as a class when expanded; others skip it.

few	TRBJ2-5	TRBD2	TRBV20-1	CSAPQAGIQETQYF	TGCAGTGCTCCACAAGCGGGGATACAAGAGACCCAGTACTTC
many	TRBJ1-5	.	TRBV6-1	CASSVIGDQPQHF	TGTGCCAGCAGTGTCATAGGCGATCAGCCCCAGCATTTT
.	TRBJ2-7	TRBD2	TRBV10-2	CASSDWTSYYEQYF	TGCGCCAGCAGTGACTGGACTAGCTACTACGAGCAGTACTTC
many	TRBJ1-1	.	TRBV20-1	CSAISLSTAEAFF	TGCAGTGCCATCTCTTTAAGTACTGCTGAAGCTTTCTTT
.	TRBJ2-2	.	TRBV11-2	CASNTGQPNTGELFF	TGTGCCAGCAATACCGGACAGCCGAACACCGGGGAGCTGTTTTTT
.	TRBJ1-1	.	TRBV7-9	CASSTQNTEAFF	TGTGCCAGCAGCACCCAGAACACTGAAGCTTTCTTT
.	TRBJ1-6	.	TRBV10-2	CASSEVTSYNSPLHF	TGCGCCAGCAGTGAGGTGACCTCCTATAATTCACCCCTCCACTTT
medium-sized	TRBJ1-2	.	TRBV12-3/TRBV12-4	CASSLRGGYGYTF	TGTGCCAGCAGTTTAAGGGGAGGGTATGGCTACACCTTC
many	TRBJ2-1	TRBD2	TRBV24-1	CATSDLLAGEKEGEQFF	TGTGCCACCAGTGATTTATTAGCGGGAGAGAAGGAGGGTGAGCAGTTCTTC
.	TRBJ2-2	TRBD2	TRBV10-3	CAIRREPNTGELFF	TGTGCCATCCGGCGGGAGCCCAACACCGGGGAGCTGTTTTTT
many	TRBJ2-2	.	TRBV7-3	CASSLGTPGELFF	TGTGCCAGCAGCCTAGGGACCCCCGGGGAGCTGTTTTTT
many	TRBJ2-6	TRBD1	TRBV19	CASSSTSPGQGTGANVLTF	TGTGCCAGTAGTTCAACCTCCCCGGGACAGGGTACCGGGGCCAACGTCCTGACTTTC
.	TRBJ1-6	TRBD1	TRBV28	CASGTGGAENSPLHF	TGTGCCAGCGGGACAGGGGGCGCGGAGAATTCACCCCTCCACTTT
.	TRBJ2-5	.	TRBV3-1	CASSPLSASQETQYF	TGTGCCAGCAGCCCTCTTAGCGCGTCCCAAGAGACCCAGTACTTC
.	TRBJ2-1	.	TRBV5-5	CASRARALLSESSYNEQFF	TGTGCCAGCCGTGCCCGGGCCCTGCTTAGCGAATCCTCCTACAATGAGCAGTTCTTC
many	TRBJ2-2	.	TRBV2	CAGGTDANTGELFF	TGTGCCGGGGGGACTGACGCGAACACCGGGGAGCTGTTTTTT
few	TRBJ2-1	.	TRBV6-1	CASSRTVANEQFF	TGTGCCAGCAGCCGAACCGTAGCGAATGAGCAGTTCTTC
few	TRBJ2-6	.	TRBV6-5	CASSFHVGSGANVLTF	TGTGCCAGCAGTTTTCATGTAGGATCTGGGGCCAACGTCCTGACTTTC
many	TRBJ2-1	.	TRBV9	CASSVASGGRSSYNEQFF	TGTGCCAGCAGCGTAGCTTCTGGAGGGAGGAGCTCCTACAATGAGCAGTTCTTC
many	TRBJ2-3	.	TRBV12-3/TRBV12-4	CASSLTSSSAQYF	TGTGCCAGCAGTTTAACTAGCTCCAGTGCGCAGTATTTT
.	TRBJ2-3	.	TRBV28	CASSSHSGGGTQYF	TGTGCCAGCAGTTCTCATAGCGGAGGGGGTACGCAGTATTTT
.	TRBJ1-3	.	TRBV18	CASSPGNTIYF	TGTGCCAGCTCACCTGGAAACACCATATATTTT
.	TRBJ2-3	.	TRBV9	CASSVAGRVSTDTQYF	TGTGCCAGCAGCGTAGCAGGTCGAGTTAGCACAGATACGCAGTATTTT
.	TRBJ1-2	TRBD1	TRBV7-9	CASSKWDRGFGYTF	TGTGCCAGCAGCAAATGGGACAGGGGCTTTGGCTACACCTTC
.	TRBJ1-1	.	TRBV10-3	CAISELGPNTEAFF	TGTGCCATCAGTGAGCTGGGGCCGAACACTGAAGCTTTCTTT
few	TRBJ2-5	TRBD2	TRBV20-1	CSFTPGGEQETQYF	TGCAGTTTTACGCCGGGAGGAGAACAAGAGACCCAGTACTTC
many	TRBJ2-7	.	TRBV28	CASSPRATTGDSYEQYF	TGTGCCAGCAGTCCCCGGGCGACTACGGGGGACTCCTACGAGCAGTACTTC
few	TRBJ2-3	.	TRBV7-9	CASSRPLDVAQYF	TGTGCCAGCAGCCGCCCTCTAGACGTGGCGCAGTATTTT
many	TRBJ2-1	.	TRBV28	CASSLGGSGNEQFF	TGTGCCAGCAGTTTGGGCGGCTCCGGAAATGAGCAGTTCTTC
many	TRBJ2-6	.	TRBV28	CASRPKNSGANVLTF	TGTGCCAGCAGACCCAAAAATTCTGGAGCCAACGTCCTGACTTTC
few	TRBJ1-1	.	TRBV28	CASCNWNTEAFF	TGTGCCAGCTGTAATTGGAACACTGAAGCTTTCTTT
many	TRBJ2-5	TRBD2	TRBV5-1	CASSLTRGEETQYF	TGCGCCAGCAGCCTGACCCGGGGGGAAGAGACCCAGTACTTC
few	TRBJ2-5	TRBD1	TRBV10-3	CAISRDRGMETQYF	TGTGCCATCAGTCGGGACAGGGGAATGGAGACCCAGTACTTC
many	TRBJ2-7	TRBD2	TRBV27	CASSGRTSGEFYEQYF	TGTGCCAGCAGTGGGAGGACTAGCGGGGAATTCTACGAGCAGTACTTC
many	TRBJ2-1	TRBD2	TRBV5-1	CASSFSGGTPSHEQFF	TGCGCCAGCAGCTTTTCCGGGGGGACGCCATCGCATGAGCAGTTCTTC
.	TRBJ2-1	.	TRBV15	CATSRDGRDEDEQFF	TGTGCCACCAGCAGAGATGGGCGGGATGAGGATGAGCAGTTCTTC
few	TRBJ2-6	TRBD1	TRBV5-1	CASLPRGRGLSGANVLTF	TGCGCCAGCCTTCCCCGGGGCAGGGGGCTGTCTGGGGCCAACGTCCTGACTTTC
few	TRBJ2-5	.	TRBV7-2	CASSSVGGRQETQYF	TGTGCCAGCAGCTCAGTGGGGGGGCGGCAAGAGACCCAGTACTTC
few	TRBJ1-2	.	TRBV11-1	CASSSNVERYTF	TGTGCCAGCAGCTCGAACGTGGAGCGCTACACCTTC
many	TRBJ1-2	.	TRBV9	CASSVADIGGGPGYTF	TGTGCCAGCAGCGTAGCCGACATCGGCGGGGGGCCTGGCTACACCTTC
many	TRBJ1-1	.	TRBV28	CASMIMGRANTEAFF	TGTGCCAGCATGATCATGGGCAGGGCCAACACTGAAGCTTTCTTT
many	TRBJ2-7	TRBD1	TRBV7-6	CASSLARDRSSYEQYF	TGTGCCAGCAGCCTGGCCCGGGACAGGTCTTCCTACGAGCAGTACTTC
many	TRBJ2-3	.	TRBV7-8	CASSLLVPGTDTQYF	TGTGCCAGCAGCTTGTTGGTCCCCGGGACAGATACGCAGTATTTT